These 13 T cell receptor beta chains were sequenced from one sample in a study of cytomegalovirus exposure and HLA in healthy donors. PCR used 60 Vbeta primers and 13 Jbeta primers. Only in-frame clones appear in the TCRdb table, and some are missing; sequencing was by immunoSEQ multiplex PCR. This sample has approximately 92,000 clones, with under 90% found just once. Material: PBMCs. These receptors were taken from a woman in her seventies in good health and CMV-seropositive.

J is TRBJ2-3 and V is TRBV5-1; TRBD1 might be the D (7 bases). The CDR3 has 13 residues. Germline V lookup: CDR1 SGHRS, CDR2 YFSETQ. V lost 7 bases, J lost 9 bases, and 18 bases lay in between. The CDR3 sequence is CASGSGGGVTQYF. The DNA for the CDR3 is TGCGCCAGCGGTAGCGGAGGGGGCGTAACGCAGTATTTT.

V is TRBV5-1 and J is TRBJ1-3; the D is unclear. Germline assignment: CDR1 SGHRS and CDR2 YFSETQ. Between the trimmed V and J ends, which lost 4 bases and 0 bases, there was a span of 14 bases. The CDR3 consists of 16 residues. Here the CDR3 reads CASSSERGFSGNTIYF. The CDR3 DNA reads TGCGCCAGCAGCAGCGAGCGGGGTTTCTCTGGAAACACCATATATTTT.

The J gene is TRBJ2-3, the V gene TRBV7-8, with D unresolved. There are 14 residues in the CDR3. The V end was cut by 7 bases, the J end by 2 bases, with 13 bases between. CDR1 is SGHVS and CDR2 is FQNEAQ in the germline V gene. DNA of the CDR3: TGTGCCAGCAAGTCCGTCTACCTCACAGATACGCAGTATTTT. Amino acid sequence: CASKSVYLTDTQYF. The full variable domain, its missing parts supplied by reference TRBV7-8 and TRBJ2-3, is GAGVSQSPRYKVAKRGQDVALRCDPISGHVSLFWYQQALGQGPEFLTYFQNEAQLDKSGLPSDRFFAERPEGSVSTLKIQRTQQEDSAVYLCASKSVYLTDTQYFGPGTRLTVL.

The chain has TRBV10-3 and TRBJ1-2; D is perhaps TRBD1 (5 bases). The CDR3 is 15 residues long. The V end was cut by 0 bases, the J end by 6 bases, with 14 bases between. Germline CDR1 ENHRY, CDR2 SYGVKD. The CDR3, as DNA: TGTGCCATCAGTGAGTCGGGCAGGGTAGGGGATGGCTACACCTTC. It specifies CAISESGRVGDGYTF.

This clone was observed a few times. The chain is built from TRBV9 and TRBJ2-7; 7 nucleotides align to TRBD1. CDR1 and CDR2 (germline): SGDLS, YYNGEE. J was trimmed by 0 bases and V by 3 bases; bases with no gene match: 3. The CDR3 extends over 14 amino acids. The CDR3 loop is CASSAGQNSYEQYF. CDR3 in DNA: TGTGCCAGCAGCGCGGGACAGAACTCCTACGAGCAGTACTTC.

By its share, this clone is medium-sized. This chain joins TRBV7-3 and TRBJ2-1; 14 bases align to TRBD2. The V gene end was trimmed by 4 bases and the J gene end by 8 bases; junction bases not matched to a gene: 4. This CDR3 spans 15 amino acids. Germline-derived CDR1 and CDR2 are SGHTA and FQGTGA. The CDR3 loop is CASSSGLAGADEQFF. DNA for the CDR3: TGTGCCAGCAGCTCGGGACTAGCGGGAGCGGATGAGCAGTTCTTC. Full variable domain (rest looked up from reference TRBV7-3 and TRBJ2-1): GAGVSQTPSNKVTEKGKYVELRCDPISGHTALYWYRQSLGQGPEFLIYFQGTGAADDSGLPNDRFFAVRPEGSVSTLKIQRTERGDSAVYLCASSSGLAGADEQFFGPGTRLTVL.

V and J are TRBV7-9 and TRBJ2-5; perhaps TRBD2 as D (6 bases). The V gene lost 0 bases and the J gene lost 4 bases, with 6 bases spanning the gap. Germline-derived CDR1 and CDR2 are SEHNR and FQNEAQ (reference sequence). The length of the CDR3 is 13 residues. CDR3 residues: CASSLAGGETQYF. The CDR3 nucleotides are TGTGCCAGCAGCTTAGCGGGAGGAGAGACCCAGTACTTC.

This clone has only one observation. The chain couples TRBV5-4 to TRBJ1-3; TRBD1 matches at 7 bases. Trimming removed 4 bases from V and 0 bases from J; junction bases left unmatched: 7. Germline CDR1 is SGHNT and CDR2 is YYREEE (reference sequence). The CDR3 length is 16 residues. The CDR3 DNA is TGTGCCAGCAGCAGCCGGGACAGCCCCTCTGGAAACACCATATATTTT. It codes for CASSSRDSPSGNTIYF.

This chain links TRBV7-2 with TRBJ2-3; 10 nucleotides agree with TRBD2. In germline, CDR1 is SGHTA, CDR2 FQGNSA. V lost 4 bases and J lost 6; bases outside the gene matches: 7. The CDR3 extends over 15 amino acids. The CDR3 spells CASSYSGRLWDTQYF. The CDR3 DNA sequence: TGTGCCAGCAGCTATAGCGGGAGGTTGTGGGATACGCAGTATTTT.

The CDR3 region has the DNA TGTGCCAGCAGCCAAGAGGGGACAGTGGGCTTGAACACTGAAGCTTTCTTT. This translates into CASSQEGTVGLNTEAFF. The chain combines TRBV4-2 with TRBJ1-1; TRBD1 matches 7 bases. Per germline, CDR1 LGHNA and CDR2 YNFKEQ. The CDR3 consists of 17 residues. V trimming: 0 bases; J trimming: 0 bases; junction bases outside the gene matches: 7.

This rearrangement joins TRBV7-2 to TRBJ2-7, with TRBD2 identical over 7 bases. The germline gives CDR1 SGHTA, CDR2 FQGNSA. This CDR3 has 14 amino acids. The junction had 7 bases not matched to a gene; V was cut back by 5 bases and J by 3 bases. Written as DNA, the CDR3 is TGTGCCAGCAGCCCTGGCGGCGGGAGCTACGAGCAGTACTTC. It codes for CASSPGGGSYEQYF. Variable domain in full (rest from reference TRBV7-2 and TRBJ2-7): GAGVSQSPSNKVTEKGKDVELRCDPISGHTALYWYRQSLGQGLEFLIYFQGNSAPDKSGLPSDRFSAERTGGSVSTLTIQRTQQEDSAVYLCASSPGGGSYEQYFGPGTRLTVT.

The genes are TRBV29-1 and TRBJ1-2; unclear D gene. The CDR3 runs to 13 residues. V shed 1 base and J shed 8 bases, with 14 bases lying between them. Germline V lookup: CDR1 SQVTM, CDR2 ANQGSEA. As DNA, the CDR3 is TGCAGCGTTGAAGTCCGGATACTAGGGGGCTACACCTTC. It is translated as CSVEVRILGGYTF.

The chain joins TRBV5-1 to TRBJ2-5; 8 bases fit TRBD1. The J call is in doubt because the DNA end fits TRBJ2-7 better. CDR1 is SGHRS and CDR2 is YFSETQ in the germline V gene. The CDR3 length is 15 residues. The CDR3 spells CASSSGQGGSYEQYF. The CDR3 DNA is TGCGCCAGCAGCTCTGGACAGGGAGGATCCTACGAGCAGTACTTC.